Shown below are 25 T cell receptor beta chains from a single sample sequenced in a study of T-cell reconstitution after alpha-beta-depleted transplantation in children. Preparation of the TCRbeta library involved a method that used unique molecular identifiers. MiXCR, run by TCRdb on the PCR reads, gives a single entry per CDR3 protein. The sample carries roughly 790,000 distinct CDR3 sequences, less than 20% recorded once. The starting material was PBMCs, mostly from graft donor cells, obtained 360 days after TCRalphabeta/CD19-depleted stem cell transplant. These receptors were obtained from a male patient aged 5 to 17 who had a stem cell transplant for acute lymphoblastic leukemia, so the T cells may come from the graft donor.

The chain has TRBV9 and TRBJ2-7, with 11 bases lining up with TRBD2. Per germline, CDR1 SGDLS and CDR2 YYNGEE. The CDR3 totals 14 residues. V was clipped by 5 bases and J by 5 bases; unmatched bases: 6. The CDR3: CASSALAGEHEQYF. The CDR3 DNA sequence: TGTGCCAGCAGTGCACTAGCGGGAGAACACGAGCAGTACTTC.

This sequence joins TRBV11-1 and TRBJ2-6; the D gene could be TRBD1 or TRBD2 (5 bases each). The CDR3 runs to 18 residues. Between the trimmed V and J ends, which lost 3 bases and 4 bases, there was a span of 19 bases. The germline V gene has CDR1 SGHAT and CDR2 FQDESV (reference sequence). The chain's CDR3 is CASSFVGGPYTGANVLTF. CDR3 DNA sequence: TGTGCCAGCAGCTTCGTTGGGGGACCCTACACAGGGGCCAACGTCCTGACTTTC.

The gene calls are TRBV5-1 and TRBJ2-1, with TRBD2 identical over 7 bases. The CDR3 runs 14 residues. V was pared by 4 bases and J by 2 bases, with 3 bases of the junction left unmatched. From germline, CDR1 is SGHRS and CDR2 YFSETQ. This CDR3 reads CASSHSGPYNEQFF. The CDR3 nucleotides read TGCGCCAGCAGCCATAGCGGGCCCTACAATGAGCAGTTCTTC.

This clonotype appeared a few times. This chain's CDR3 is CSVEDRGRGQETQYF. DNA for the CDR3: TGCAGCGTTGAAGATCGAGGGAGGGGCCAAGAGACCCAGTACTTC. The genes are TRBV29-1 and TRBJ2-5; 7 nucleotides line up with TRBD2. The CDR3 is 15 amino acids. Germline V gene sequence: CDR1 SQVTM, CDR2 ANQGSEA. V dropped 0 bases and J dropped 1; count of bases not matched to a gene: 5.

Here the CDR3 DNA reads TGTGCCAGCAGCTTAGGTACAGGGGACTCCTACAATGAGCAGTTCTTC. Amino acid sequence: CASSLGTGDSYNEQFF. The gene calls are TRBV7-9 and TRBJ2-1; TRBD1 matches 7 bases. Germline CDR1 is SEHNR and CDR2 is FQNEAQ (reference sequence). Trimming cost V 1 base and J 0 bases; bases outside gene matches: 3. The CDR3 contains 16 residues.

The sample holds many counts of this clonotype. The V gene is TRBV12-3 or TRBV12-4, the J gene TRBJ2-7; no firm D call. CDR3 length: 12 amino acids. Trimming took 3 bases from V and 3 from J, leaving 6 bases between them. The CDR3 DNA reads TGTGCCAGCAGTTTCATTTTCTACGAGCAGTACTTC. Translating gives CASSFIFYEQYF.

Only one count was recorded for this clonotype. The chain is built from TRBV5-1 and TRBJ1-4; the D gene is possibly TRBD1 (6 bases). This CDR3 contains 17 residues. From germline, CDR1 is SGHRS and CDR2 YFSETQ. V was pared by 1 base and J by 8 bases, with 21 bases between. The CDR3 nucleotides are TGCGCCAGCAGCTTGCAACTTGCGGGGGCCTCGGGCGAAAAACTGTTTTTT. Translated, it gives CASSLQLAGASGEKLFF.

V is TRBV5-1 and J is TRBJ2-5; TRBD2 aligns across 11 bases. V lost 3 bases, J lost 4 bases, and 5 bases stayed unmatched. CDR1 SGHRS and CDR2 YFSETQ come from the germline V gene. The length of the CDR3 is 15 residues. The DNA of the CDR3 is TGCGCCAGCAGCTCCCAGACTAGCGGGGTAGAGACCCAGTACTTC. It translates to CASSSQTSGVETQYF.

There are a few counts of this clonotype. The gene calls are TRBV5-1 and TRBJ2-3, with a possible D match to TRBD2 (6 bases). Germline V gene data show CDR1 as SGHRS and CDR2 as YFSETQ. Trimming left V 2 bases short and J 1 base short, with 14 bases between. This CDR3 is 16 amino acids long. This CDR3 is CASSLRGKRGTDTQYF. CDR3 coding DNA: TGCGCCAGCAGCTTACGCGGGAAGCGAGGCACAGATACGCAGTATTTT. The whole variable domain, remainder taken from reference TRBV5-1 and TRBJ2-3, is KAGVTQTPRYLIKTRGQQVTLSCSPISGHRSVSWYQQTPGQGLQFLFEYFSETQRNKGNFPGRFSGRQFSNSRSEMNVSTLELGDSALYLCASSLRGKRGTDTQYFGPGTRLTVL.

This clonotype has only one observation. The V call is TRBV10-3, the J call TRBJ2-6, with D possibly TRBD1 on 5 matching bases. Germline CDR1 is ENHRY and CDR2 is SYGVKD. The CDR3 totals 13 residues. Trimming removed 9 bases from V and 4 bases from J, with 10 bases in between. CDR3 amino acids: CAIQGTGANVLTF. In DNA, the CDR3 is TGTGCCATTCAGGGAACCGGGGCCAACGTCCTGACTTTC.

There are a few counts of this clonotype. V and J are TRBV7-9 and TRBJ2-1; TRBD2 matches 11 bases. The J segment lost 5 bases and the V segment lost 5 bases, leaving 5 bases of the junction unmatched. The CDR3 is 15 residues long. Germline V gives CDR1 SEHNR, CDR2 FQNEAQ (reference sequence). The CDR3, as DNA: TGTGCCAGCAGCCCCGTAGCGGGAGGGCACAATGAGCAGTTCTTC. This translates into CASSPVAGGHNEQFF.

This clonotype was observed a few times. The V and J genes are TRBV20-1 and TRBJ2-1; D may match TRBD1 or TRBD2 (5 bases each). CDR1 is DFQATT and CDR2 is SNEGSKA in the germline V gene (reference sequence). This CDR3 spans 14 amino acids. V shed 3 bases and J shed 1 base, with 10 bases lying between them. The CDR3 DNA is TGCAGTGCTAGCCGGGGCGGATCCTACAATGAGCAGTTCTTC. It yields the protein CSASRGGSYNEQFF.

This clonotype showed up just once. The chain links TRBV5-1 to TRBJ2-1; 8 positions match TRBD2. The CDR3 contains 14 residues. The V gene's germline CDR1 is SGHRS and CDR2 YFSETQ. V was clipped by 0 bases and J by 9 bases; unmatched bases: 5. The CDR3 protein is CASSLVVSGVEQFF. In DNA form, the CDR3 reads TGCGCCAGCAGCTTGGTGGTTAGCGGGGTTGAGCAGTTCTTC.

This sequence joins TRBV5-1 and TRBJ2-1, with D perhaps being TRBD1 or TRBD2 (5 bases each). Germline lookup yields CDR1 SGHRS and CDR2 YFSETQ. V shed 4 bases and J shed 12 bases, with 17 bases lying between them. There are 13 residues in the CDR3. The CDR3 DNA reads as TGCGCCAGCAGCCTCGACCCTTCAGGGAGGCAGTTCTTC. Its translation is CASSLDPSGRQFF.

In this sample, this clonotype turned up many times. V is TRBV5-1 and J is TRBJ2-5; D gene ambiguous. Germline V gives CDR1 SGHRS, CDR2 YFSETQ. With 0 bases removed from V and 5 bases from J, the gap between germline ends came to 11 bases. The CDR3 loop spans 14 amino acids. This CDR3 is CASSLDSSLETQYF. The CDR3, as DNA: TGCGCCAGCAGCTTGGACTCCTCCTTGGAGACCCAGTACTTC.

V is TRBV2 and J is TRBJ2-1; maybe TRBD1 (7 bases). Looked up from germline, CDR1 is SNHLY and CDR2 is FYNNEI. The CDR3 length is 13 residues. The V end was cut by 7 bases, the J end by 9 bases, with 16 bases between. Here the CDR3 DNA reads TGTGCCAGCAACCCAGGGGGGTTCGGTGAGCAGTTCTTC. Amino acid sequence: CASNPGGFGEQFF.

The chain has TRBV10-3 and TRBJ2-1, with TRBD2 matching over 13 bases. V lost 4 bases, J lost 7 bases, and 7 bases stayed unmatched. The CDR3 has 16 amino acids. Germline V gives CDR1 ENHRY, CDR2 SYGVKD. The CDR3 region is CAISGGTSGTRNEQFF. The CDR3 bases are TGTGCCATCAGTGGGGGGACTAGCGGGACGCGTAATGAGCAGTTCTTC.

The genes are TRBV20-1 and TRBJ2-5; D remains ambiguous. Germline V gene lookup returns CDR1 DFQATT and CDR2 SNEGSKA (reference sequence). The CDR3 runs 13 residues. Trimming removed 0 bases from V and 1 base from J, with 6 bases in between. This CDR3 reads CSARDYPQETQYF. CDR3 nucleotides: TGCAGTGCTAGAGATTACCCCCAAGAGACCCAGTACTTC.

The chain links TRBV18 to TRBJ2-1; TRBD2 aligns across 10 bases. V trimming: 8 bases; J trimming: 7 bases; junction bases outside the gene matches: 14. The germline CDR1 and CDR2 sequences are KGHSH and LQKENI. CDR3 length: 16 residues. The CDR3 DNA reads as TGTGCCAGCCACGGACTAGCGGTTTCTATTTCGAATGAGCAGTTCTTC. Translated: CASHGLAVSISNEQFF.

The rearrangement links TRBV6-1 to TRBJ1-1, with D possibly TRBD1 on 5 matching bases. The germline gives CDR1 MNHNS, CDR2 SASEGT. V lost 4 bases and J lost 5, with 11 bases in between. This CDR3 is built from 13 residues. The CDR3 region is CASSVTGPTEAFF. CDR3 in DNA: TGTGCCAGCAGTGTAACAGGCCCAACTGAAGCTTTCTTT.

This clonotype was observed a few times. V gene TRBV7-9 combines with J gene TRBJ2-2; 8 bases align to TRBD2. After removal of 5 bases from V and 2 bases from J, the junction contained 7 bases not matched to a gene. From germline, CDR1 is SEHNR and CDR2 FQNEAQ (reference sequence). This CDR3 contains 16 residues. CDR3 residues: CASSGSGILNTGELFF. The CDR3 nucleotides are TGTGCCAGCAGCGGTAGCGGGATTTTAAACACCGGGGAGCTGTTTTTT.

The chain employs TRBV2 and TRBJ2-1; 9 bases match TRBD2. Germline V gives CDR1 SNHLY, CDR2 FYNNEI. J lost 7 bases, V lost 4 bases, and 14 bases had no gene match. The CDR3 totals 17 residues. The CDR3 sequence: CASSVPVRREGRNEQFF. The DNA for the CDR3 is TGTGCCAGCAGTGTACCCGTTAGGCGGGAGGGCCGGAATGAGCAGTTCTTC. Full variable domain (remainder filled in from reference TRBV2 and TRBJ2-1): EPEVTQTPSHQVTQMGQEVILRCVPISNHLYFYWYRQILGQKVEFLVSFYNNEISEKSEIFDDQFSVERPDGSNFTLKIRSTKLEDSAMYFCASSVPVRREGRNEQFFGPGTRLTVL.

The V gene is TRBV5-4, the J gene TRBJ1-1; 9 bases align to TRBD1. Germline V gene data show CDR1 as SGHNT and CDR2 as YYREEE (reference sequence). V shed 1 base, J shed 5 bases, and the junction held 6 bases outside the gene matches. The CDR3 has 15 amino acids. The CDR3: CASSLKGQGLTEAFF. The CDR3, as DNA: TGTGCCAGCAGCTTGAAGGGACAGGGCTTGACTGAAGCTTTCTTT. The full variable domain, rest sourced from reference TRBV5-4 and TRBJ1-1, is ETGVTQSPTHLIKTRGQQVTLRCSSQSGHNTVSWYQQALGQGPQFIFQYYREEENGRGNFPPRFSGLQFPNYSSELNVNALELDDSALYLCASSLKGQGLTEAFFGQGTRLTVV.

This clonotype was detected a few times. This sequence joins TRBV5-1 and TRBJ2-7; D is undetermined. The CDR3 sequence is 14 residues long. Trimming shortened V by 3 bases and J by 2 bases, and 12 bases separated the two germline ends. CDR1 is SGHRS and CDR2 is YFSETQ in the germline V gene. CDR3 protein: CASSYRVPAYEQYF. In DNA form, the CDR3 reads TGCGCCAGCAGCTACCGGGTCCCCGCCTACGAGCAGTACTTC.

This clonotype turned up a few times. The V call is TRBV20-1, the J call TRBJ2-7; D is uncertain. The CDR3 extends over 13 amino acids. From germline, CDR1 is DFQATT and CDR2 SNEGSKA (reference sequence). Trimming cost V 3 bases and J 5 bases, with 14 bases left between them. Here the CDR3 reads CSARLVRIHEQYF. The CDR3 DNA reads as TGCAGTGCTAGGTTGGTCCGGATACACGAGCAGTACTTC.